Listed below are T cell receptor beta chains from one sample, sequenced in a study of blood T cell repertoires in COVID-19. Sequencing used immunoSEQ multiplex PCR; TCRdb keeps in-frame clones, though not all of them. The repertoire includes 200,000 to 250,000 clones, 82% of them detected once, and 5.2% sits in the top ten. The specimen was peripheral blood. The source of these receptors is a woman in her 70s with COVID-19, enrolled during active disease. The conserved cysteine and the conserved F or W are not part of the CDR3 here.

j_gene,v_gene,CDR3aa
TRBJ2-1,TRBV11-3,ASSLTKYNEQF
TRBJ1-2,TRBV11-1,ASSSGHREGYT
TRBJ2-7,TRBV30,AWCREGCYEQY
TRBJ2-7,TRBV27,ASTPQGRVRVTDLSYEQY
TRBJ1-5,TRBV18,ASSWGTLNSNQPQH
TRBJ2-2,TRBV28,ASTSGIYDTGELF
TRBJ1-2,TRBV7-9,ASSWWGDRVDYGYT
TRBJ2-7,TRBV10-3,AISGQNSYEQY
TRBJ2-5,TRBV30,AWSPGPRETQETQY
TRBJ1-4,TRBV6-5,ASSGGDSNEKLF
TRBJ1-3,TRBV7-9,ASSLDRGFGNTIY
TRBJ1-1,TRBV3-1/TRBV3-2,ASRYSSGSTEAF
TRBJ2-2,TRBV5-1,ASSLGQGPTGELF
TRBJ1-5,TRBV6-6,ASSPNRQGAGQPQH
TRBJ2-3,TRBV5-4,ATGGGITDTQY
TRBJ2-1,TRBV24-1,ATSDRSLGRGNEQF
TRBJ1-2,TRBV6-5,ASSSSGTGVYGYT
TRBJ2-7,TRBV5-1,ASSPESSGRVEQY
TRBJ2-5,TRBV25-1,ASSERTGVQETQY
TRBJ1-2,TRBV6-2/TRBV6-3,ASSDWENYGYT
TRBJ2-2,TRBV24-1,ATSDDRGHTGELF
TRBJ2-7,TRBV5-5,ASSTRGRPLYEQY
TRBJ2-1,TRBV6-2/TRBV6-3,ASSWGTSGKMRNEQF
TRBJ2-5,TRBV24-1,ATSDCLGLAGGGETQY
TRBJ1-1,TRBV2,ASVMGAWDTEAF
TRBJ1-5,TRBV30,AWSVRRSNQPQH
TRBJ2-7,TRBV30,AWDQGEIGEQY
TRBJ1-5,TRBV7-2,ASSQSATQGRQPQH
TRBJ1-1,TRBV10-2,ASTIQGAPSTEAF
TRBJ2-3,TRBV20-1,SASPSGSGRTDTQY
TRBJ2-2,TRBV18,ASSFGQGNTGELF